This T cell receptor (beta chain) emerged from a study of neoadjuvant anti-PD-1 for oral cavity cancer. This table comes from immunoSEQ multiplex PCR, and its TCRdb copy is limited to in-frame clones, with some not included. The sample lists about 23,000 clones, 27% seen once, with over 15% in the top ten. This CDR3 region has 14 residues. V lost 1 base, J lost 4 bases, and 8 bases lay in between. Per the germline V gene, CDR1 is SGHTA and CDR2 is FQGNSA. The time point was: after neoadjuvant nivolumab, at surgical resection. This chain joins TRBV7-2 and TRBJ1-3; weak D call: TRBD1 (5 bases). The source is a person between 40 and 79 years old with oral cavity squamous cell carcinoma. The sample consisted of tumor tissue, taken after nivolumab (anti-PD-1) treatment. CDR3 region: CASSLGYRGNTIYF. Here the CDR3 DNA reads TGTGCCAGCAGCTTAGGATACAGGGGAAACACCATATATTTT.